This T cell receptor (beta chain) was retrieved from a study of blood T cell repertoires in COVID-19. Study-level background: From the United States, Italy and Spain came samples of acute and convalescent COVID-19.

Those who participated ranged in age from 18 to 89 years and resided in about two dozen US areas. Per the original methods: Nucleated cell number was recorded as an estimate derived from reference gene primer amplification. The repertoire was sequenced with immunoSEQ multiplex PCR; TCRdb's copy has only in-frame clones and lacks some. The V and J calls and clone size come from that table; D and trimming were worked out from the DNA. The sample carries about 270,000 clones, 85% to 90% recorded once. Germline loops: CDR1 SGHRS, CDR2 YFSETQ. The CDR3 covers 18 residues. The V segment lost 0 bases and the J segment 2 bases; nucleotides outside the gene matches: 8.

The rearrangement uses TRBV5-1 and TRBJ2-2; 9 bases agree with TRBD2. The receptor's source is a woman in her thirties with acute COVID-19. What was sequenced was PBMCs or T cells enriched from blood (not recorded which). The DNA for the CDR3 is TGCGCCAGCAGCTTGGGCCTTAGCGGGAGATTAAACACCGGGGAGCTGTTTTTT. Residues: CASSLGLSGRLNTGELFF.